The clone carrying this T cell receptor beta chain was detected many times. There are 15 residues in the CDR3. CDR1 is SGHTA and CDR2 is FQGNSA in the germline V gene. V was shortened by 5 bases and J by 3 bases, with 14 bases between the two germline ends. TCRdb reprocessed the RT-PCR reads with MiXCR, giving one entry per CDR3 protein. The sample holds hundreds of thousands of distinct CDR3 sequences, roughly 13% seen once. These data originate in a study of patients and donors after allogeneic stem cell transplantation. The TCR originated in a human donor who was either an allogeneic HSCT recipient or a stem cell or donor lymphocyte infusion donor (not recorded which). It is not recorded whose cells these are; they may come from a transplant donor. The chain has TRBV7-2 and TRBJ1-5, with D tentatively TRBD1 (6 bases). Sequencing was carried out using blood, either unsorted or a sorted T cell fraction (not recorded which). This CDR3 is CASSQTGRINQPQHF. CDR3 nucleotide sequence: TGTGCCAGCAGCCAGACAGGAAGGATCAATCAGCCCCAGCATTTT.